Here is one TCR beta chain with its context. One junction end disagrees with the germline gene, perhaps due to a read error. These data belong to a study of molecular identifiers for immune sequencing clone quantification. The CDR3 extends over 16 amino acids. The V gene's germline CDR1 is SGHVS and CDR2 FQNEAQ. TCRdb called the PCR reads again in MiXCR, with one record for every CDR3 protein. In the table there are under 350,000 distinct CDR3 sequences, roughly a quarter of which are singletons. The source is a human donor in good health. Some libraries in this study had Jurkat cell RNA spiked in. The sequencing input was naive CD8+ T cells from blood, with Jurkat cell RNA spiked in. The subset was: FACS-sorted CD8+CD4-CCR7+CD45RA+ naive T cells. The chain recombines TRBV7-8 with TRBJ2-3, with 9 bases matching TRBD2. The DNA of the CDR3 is TGTACCAGCAGCTTAGCAGCGGGGGGTAACACAGATACGCAGTATTTT. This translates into CTSSLAAGGNTDTQYF.